These 25 T cell receptor beta chains were all obtained from the same sample, sequenced in a study of blood T cell repertoires in COVID-19. The table came from immunoSEQ multiplex PCR; TCRdb's copy has only in-frame clones and leaves some out. The table shows a few hundred thousand clones, with around 85% occurring only once. The sequenced material came from peripheral blood. The receptors were sampled from a human donor with COVID-19, enrolled during active disease. The donor label of this sample is uncertain.

The chain carries TRBV5-1 and TRBJ2-1, with TRBD1 matching over 7 bases. Trimming at V came to 5 bases and at J to 4 bases, leaving 21 bases not matched to a gene. This CDR3 spans 19 amino acids. Per the germline V gene, CDR1 is SGHRS and CDR2 is YFSETQ. The CDR3 loop reads CASRGPGTVFLDAYNEQFF. For the CDR3, the DNA is TGCGCCAGCAGAGGCCCCGGGACAGTATTTTTAGACGCTTACAATGAGCAGTTCTTC. The entire variable domain, with the rest obtained from reference TRBV5-1 and TRBJ2-1, is as follows: KAGVTQTPRYLIKTRGQQVTLSCSPISGHRSVSWYQQTPGQGLQFLFEYFSETQRNKGNFPGRFSGRQFSNSRSEMNVSTLELGDSALYLCASRGPGTVFLDAYNEQFFGPGTRLTVL.

This chain uses TRBV11-2 with TRBJ2-5; no clear D gene. This CDR3 spans 14 amino acids. Germline CDR1 SGHAT, CDR2 FQNNGV. The V end was cut by 5 bases, the J end by 0 bases, with 10 bases between. CDR3 in amino acids: CASSPDLYQETQYF. The CDR3 bases are TGTGCCAGCAGCCCCGACTTGTACCAAGAGACCCAGTACTTC. Looking up the rest from reference TRBV11-2 and TRBJ2-5 gives the full variable domain: EAGVAQSPRYKIIEKRQSVAFWCNPISGHATLYWYQQILGQGPKLLIQFQNNGVVDDSQLPKDRFSAERLKGVDSTLKIQPAKLEDSAVYLCASSPDLYQETQYFGPGTRLLVL.

J is TRBJ1-6 and V is TRBV4-1; 8 bases fit TRBD1. V was pared by 0 bases and J by 10 bases, with 14 bases of the junction left unmatched. The germline gives CDR1 MGHRA, CDR2 YSYEKL. The CDR3 sequence is 18 residues long. The CDR3 sequence: CASSQDSADRALGSPLHF. The CDR3 nucleotides are TGCGCCAGCAGCCAAGATTCTGCGGACAGGGCATTAGGGTCACCCCTCCACTTT.

The V call is TRBV28, the J call TRBJ2-7, with D possibly being TRBD2 (7 bases). V lost 3 bases, J lost 6 bases, and 24 bases lay in between. CDR3 size: 17 residues. CDR1 and CDR2 (germline): MDHEN, SYDVKM. The CDR3: CASSFPSGGVRILEQYF. The CDR3, as DNA: TGTGCCAGCAGTTTTCCCTCGGGGGGCGTCAGGATCCTCGAGCAGTACTTC.

Here the CDR3 DNA reads TGTGCCAGCAGTATAGCAGGGGGCAGGGAAGCTTTCTTT. Residues: CASSIAGGREAFF. The rearrangement links TRBV21-1 to TRBJ1-1; TRBD1, the table's D call, was not compared with the DNA. TRBV21-1 is labeled a pseudogene. The CDR3 loop spans 13 amino acids.

This clone was detected only once. The chain links TRBV28 to TRBJ1-2; TRBD1 matches at 11 bases. The CDR3 consists of 16 residues. Looked up from germline, CDR1 is MDHEN and CDR2 is SYDVKM. V lost 6 bases to trimming and J lost 4 bases; unmatched junction nucleotides: 10. CDR3 region: CASSQPAGQGVYGYTF. The CDR3 nucleotides are TGTGCCAGCAGCCAACCGGCGGGACAGGGGGTCTATGGCTACACCTTC.

This sequence joins TRBV2 and TRBJ2-1; D might be TRBD2 (5 bases). Germline V gene lookup returns CDR1 SNHLY and CDR2 FYNNEI. V lost 7 bases, J lost 3 bases, and 16 bases lay in between. The CDR3 runs 15 residues. The CDR3 loop is CASTPGAGNYNEQFF. The CDR3 DNA sequence: TGTGCCAGCACCCCAGGTGCGGGCAACTACAATGAGCAGTTCTTC.

The V gene is TRBV27, the J gene TRBJ1-2, with D perhaps matching TRBD1 (5 bases). CDR1 is MNHEY and CDR2 is SMNVEV in the germline V gene (reference sequence). This CDR3 spans 14 amino acids. V was trimmed by 2 bases and J by 4 bases, leaving 11 bases between them. The CDR3 loop is CASSLLGGGYGYTF. The CDR3 DNA is TGTGCCAGCAGTTTACTGGGGGGGGGCTATGGCTACACCTTC.

As concerns this clone: Other nucleotide sequences from this sample produce the same CDR3. The rearrangement joins TRBV19 to TRBJ2-7, with TRBD2 matching over 10 bases. V lost 2 bases to trimming and J lost 1 base; unmatched junction nucleotides: 2. Germline V lookup: CDR1 LNHDA, CDR2 SQIVND (reference sequence). The CDR3 contains 15 residues. As DNA, the CDR3 is TGTGCCAGTAGTATAAGACTAGCGGGTTCCTACGAGCAGTACTTC. Translated, it gives CASSIRLAGSYEQYF.

V usage is TRBV3-1 (or the pseudogene TRBV3-2) and J usage is TRBJ1-1; D possibly corresponds to TRBD1 (6 bases). The CDR3 covers 17 residues. Germline assignment: CDR1 LGHDT and CDR2 YNNKEL (reference sequence). The V and J ends lost 0 bases and 5 bases respectively, with 19 bases between them. CDR3 DNA sequence: TGTGCCAGCAGCCAAGATCCCGACAGGTCAGGGTTGACTGAAGCTTTCTTT. Its translation is CASSQDPDRSGLTEAFF.

CDR3 residues: CASSYRQGGFDGELFF. The CDR3 nucleotides read TGTGCCAGCAGTTATAGACAGGGGGGGTTTGACGGGGAGCTGTTTTTT. The rearrangement links TRBV6-5 to TRBJ2-2; 9 bases agree with TRBD1. The CDR3 totals 16 residues. Germline CDR1 and CDR2: MNHEY and SVGAGI. V was clipped by 3 bases and J by 7 bases; unmatched bases: 9.

CDR3 nucleotide sequence: TGTGCCAGCAGCAACAGGTCAAACTACGAGCAGTACTTC. It translates to CASSNRSNYEQYF. The genes are TRBV21-1 and TRBJ2-7; the DNA was not used to check the table's D call, TRBD1. TRBV21-1 is tagged as a pseudogene. The CDR3 length is 13 residues.

In its sample, this clone was seen once. V is TRBV18 and J is TRBJ1-3; D is perhaps TRBD1 (6 bases). The CDR3 length is 16 residues. Trimming removed 6 bases from V and 0 bases from J, with 15 bases in between. Germline V gene lookup returns CDR1 KGHSH and CDR2 LQKENI. The CDR3, as DNA: TGTGCCAGCTCCCTACAGGGCCCAAGCTCTGGAAACACCATATATTTT. Translation: CASSLQGPSSGNTIYF. Supplemented by reference TRBV18 and TRBJ1-3, the full variable domain reads NAGVMQNPRHLVRRRGQEARLRCSPMKGHSHVYWYRQLPEEGLKFMVYLQKENIIDESGMPKERFSAEFPKEGPSILRIQQVVRGDSAAYFCASSLQGPSSGNTIYFGEGSWLTVV.

This rearrangement joins TRBV28 to TRBJ1-1; D perhaps matches TRBD1 (5 bases). From germline, CDR1 is MDHEN and CDR2 SYDVKM. The ends were cut back, 2 bases at V and 7 bases at J, with 11 bases in the middle. This CDR3 has 13 amino acids. In nucleotides, the CDR3 is TGTGCCAGCAGTTTAACTCCGGGACTTGAAGCTTTCTTT. Its translation is CASSLTPGLEAFF.

This chain connects TRBV6-1 to TRBJ2-1; possibly TRBD2 for D (5 bases). This CDR3 region has 16 residues. The V end was cut by 1 base, the J end by 0 bases, with 10 bases between. The germline V gene encodes CDR1 MNHNS and CDR2 SASEGT. The CDR3 nucleotides are TGTGCCAGCAGTGAAGTCGCGCGGGCCTCCTACAATGAGCAGTTCTTC. It encodes CASSEVARASYNEQFF.

The chain is built from TRBV4-3 and TRBJ1-4, with 9 positions matching TRBD1. This CDR3 spans 14 amino acids. Trimming removed 3 bases from V and 11 bases from J; junction bases left unmatched: 7. The germline V gene encodes CDR1 LGHNA and CDR2 YSLEER. CDR3 region: CASSQDRGPWKLFF. The CDR3 bases are TGCGCCAGCAGCCAGGACAGGGGTCCCTGGAAACTGTTTTTT.

This clone was seen once. The V gene is TRBV2, the J gene TRBJ1-5; D is undetermined. Germline V gene lookup returns CDR1 SNHLY and CDR2 FYNNEI. V was cut by 7 bases and J by 4 bases, with 14 bases left in between. The CDR3 is 14 residues long. The CDR3 loop reads CASKLLAGNQPQHF. The CDR3 DNA follows: TGTGCCAGCAAGCTCCTAGCGGGAAATCAGCCCCAGCATTTT.

This chain connects TRBV4-1 to TRBJ1-2; TRBD1 might be the D (5 bases). CDR3 size: 14 residues. Germline loops: CDR1 MGHRA, CDR2 YSYEKL. V was clipped by 0 bases and J by 4 bases, with 9 bases between them. The CDR3 bases are TGCGCCAGCAGCCAAGATCTGGGGCGCTATGGCTACACCTTC. This codes for CASSQDLGRYGYTF.

The chain joins TRBV6-6 to TRBJ2-1, with 8 bases matching TRBD1. V lost 2 bases, J lost 9 bases, and 9 bases stayed unmatched. CDR3 length: 15 amino acids. Germline values: CDR1 MNHNY, CDR2 SVGAGI (reference sequence). In DNA, the CDR3 is TGTGCCAGCAGTTACCCGGGACAGGTGGCAGGTGAGCAGTTCTTC. It specifies CASSYPGQVAGEQFF.

In its sample, this clone was seen a few times. The V gene is TRBV28, the J gene TRBJ2-7; D uncertain. The CDR3 contains 17 residues. The ends were cut back, 4 bases at V and 2 bases at J, with 21 bases in the middle. Germline V gene lookup returns CDR1 MDHEN and CDR2 SYDVKM. Here the CDR3 reads CASSSGKRIFQPYEQYF. CDR3 DNA: TGTGCCAGCAGTTCAGGAAAACGGATTTTTCAGCCCTACGAGCAGTACTTC.

This clone has only a few counts. The rearrangement joins TRBV28 to TRBJ1-4; TRBD1 matches at 7 bases. The junction had 3 bases not matched to a gene; V was cut back by 1 base and J by 7 bases. This CDR3 has 14 residues. Per the germline V gene, CDR1 is MDHEN and CDR2 is SYDVKM. For the CDR3, the DNA is TGTGCCAGCAGTTTATTAGGGGGCCGTGAAAAACTGTTTTTT. The encoded protein is CASSLLGGREKLFF. Combining the CDR3 with reference TRBV28 and TRBJ1-4 gives the whole variable domain DVKVTQSSRYLVKRTGEKVFLECVQDMDHENMFWYRQDPGLGLRLIYFSYDVKMKEKGDIPEGYSVSREKKERFSLILESASTNQTSMYLCASSLLGGREKLFFGSGTQLSVL.

J is TRBJ2-5 and V is TRBV4-3; the D gene is possibly TRBD2 (6 bases). Trimming left V 1 base short and J 1 base short, with 7 bases between. CDR1 and CDR2 (germline): LGHNA, YSLEER. The CDR3 loop spans 14 amino acids. CDR3 protein: CASSQGGLQETQYF. The CDR3, as DNA: TGCGCCAGCAGCCAAGGGGGACTCCAAGAGACCCAGTACTTC.

The chain employs TRBV19 and TRBJ1-1, with a tentative D call TRBD1 (5 bases). V was trimmed by 4 bases and J by 0 bases, leaving 12 bases between them. Germline assignment: CDR1 LNHDA and CDR2 SQIVND (reference sequence). The CDR3 consists of 15 residues. CDR3 residues: CASSTRTTVNTEAFF. CDR3 in DNA: TGTGCCAGTAGTACCCGGACGACAGTGAACACTGAAGCTTTCTTT.

In DNA, the CDR3 is TGTGCCAGCAGTGATCCGGGACTAGCGGGAGCGGGGGAGGGATTAGGGACCCAGTACTTC. This encodes CASSDPGLAGAGEGLGTQYF. The chain uses TRBV6-4 and TRBJ2-5, with 14 positions matching TRBD2. Trimming took 3 bases from V and 7 from J; bases not matched to a gene: 19. This CDR3 region has 20 residues. CDR1 and CDR2 from the germline V gene are MRHNA and SNTAGT.

V gene TRBV9 combines with J gene TRBJ1-5; 8 bases are shared with TRBD1. V lost 0 bases to trimming and J lost 7 bases; unmatched junction nucleotides: 6. Germline V CDR1 and CDR2: SGDLS, YYNGEE. The CDR3 sequence is 15 residues long. The CDR3 nucleotides are TGTGCCAGCAGCGTAGGCCCAGGGGGCGGGCAGCCCCAGCATTTT. This sequence encodes CASSVGPGGGQPQHF. The full variable domain, rest sourced from reference TRBV9 and TRBJ1-5, is DSGVTQTPKHLITATGQRVTLRCSPRSGDLSVYWYQQSLDQGLQFLIQYYNGEERAKGNILERFSAQQFPDLHSELNLSSLELGDSALYFCASSVGPGGGQPQHFGDGTRLSIL.